The source of this TCR beta chain is a study of early T cells in non-severe SARS-CoV-2 infection. TCRdb fed the 5' RACE reads into MiXCR, producing one record per CDR3 protein. The table records over 60,000 distinct CDR3 sequences, over 9% of them present only once. Trimming stripped 6 bases from V and 4 bases from J, with 10 bases between. The CDR3 is made up of 13 amino acids. Germline V gene data show CDR1 as MNHNY and CDR2 as SVGAGI (reference sequence). This clonotype was observed a handful of times. The material was whole blood, obtained at baseline. This receptor was taken from an adult who was a healthcare worker with PCR-confirmed SARS-CoV-2 infection or an uninfected control (not recorded which). The genes are TRBV6-6 and TRBJ2-1; maybe TRBD1 (6 bases). The DNA of the CDR3 is TGTGCCAGCAGATGGACAGTATACAATGAGCAGTTCTTC. This encodes CASRWTVYNEQFF.